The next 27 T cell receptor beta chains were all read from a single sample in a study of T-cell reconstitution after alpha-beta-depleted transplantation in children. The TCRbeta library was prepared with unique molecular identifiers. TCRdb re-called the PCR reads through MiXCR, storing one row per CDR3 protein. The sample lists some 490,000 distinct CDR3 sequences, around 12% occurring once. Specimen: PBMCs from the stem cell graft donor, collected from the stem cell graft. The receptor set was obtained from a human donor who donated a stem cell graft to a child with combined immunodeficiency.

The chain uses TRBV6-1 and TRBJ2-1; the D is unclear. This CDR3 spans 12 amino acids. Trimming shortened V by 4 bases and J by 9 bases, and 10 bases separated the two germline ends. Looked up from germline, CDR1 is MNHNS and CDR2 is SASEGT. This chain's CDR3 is CASSGNSIEQFF. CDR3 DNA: TGTGCCAGCAGTGGCAACAGCATTGAGCAGTTCTTC.

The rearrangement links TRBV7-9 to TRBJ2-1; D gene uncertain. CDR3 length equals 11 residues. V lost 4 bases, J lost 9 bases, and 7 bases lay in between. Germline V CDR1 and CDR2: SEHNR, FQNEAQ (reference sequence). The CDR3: CASSSTTEQFF. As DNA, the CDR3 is TGTGCCAGCAGCTCTACCACTGAGCAGTTCTTC.

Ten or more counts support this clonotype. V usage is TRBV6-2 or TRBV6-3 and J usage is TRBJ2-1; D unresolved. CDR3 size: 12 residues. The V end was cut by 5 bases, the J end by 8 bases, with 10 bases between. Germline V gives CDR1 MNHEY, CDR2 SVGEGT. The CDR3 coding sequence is TGTGCCAGCAGTGACCCACTTCATGAGCAGTTCTTC. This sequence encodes CASSDPLHEQFF.

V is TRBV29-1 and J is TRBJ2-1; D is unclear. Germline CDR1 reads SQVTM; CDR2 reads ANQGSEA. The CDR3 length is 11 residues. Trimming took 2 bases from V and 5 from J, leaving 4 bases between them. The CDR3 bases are TGCAGCGTTGAACGGCACAATGAGCAGTTCTTC. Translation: CSVERHNEQFF.

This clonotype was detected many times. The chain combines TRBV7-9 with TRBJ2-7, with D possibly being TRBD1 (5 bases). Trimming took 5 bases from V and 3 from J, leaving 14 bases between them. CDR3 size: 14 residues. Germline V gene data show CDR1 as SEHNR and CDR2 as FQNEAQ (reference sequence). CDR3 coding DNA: TGTGCCAGCAGCCCCCGGACACGGAACTACGAGCAGTACTTC. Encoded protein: CASSPRTRNYEQYF.

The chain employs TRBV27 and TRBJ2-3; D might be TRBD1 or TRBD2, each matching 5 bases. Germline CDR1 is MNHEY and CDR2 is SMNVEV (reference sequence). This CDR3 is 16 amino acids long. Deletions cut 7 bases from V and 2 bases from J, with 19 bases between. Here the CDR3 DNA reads TGTGCCAGCAAACTCGGGGCCTCCCTGGACACAGATACGCAGTATTTT. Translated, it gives CASKLGASLDTDTQYF.

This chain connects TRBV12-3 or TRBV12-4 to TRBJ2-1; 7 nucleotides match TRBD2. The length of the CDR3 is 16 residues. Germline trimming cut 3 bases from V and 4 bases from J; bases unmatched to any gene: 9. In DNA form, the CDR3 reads TGTGCCAGCAGTTTTGGAGGCGGGAGAACGTACAATGAGCAGTTCTTC. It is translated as CASSFGGGRTYNEQFF.

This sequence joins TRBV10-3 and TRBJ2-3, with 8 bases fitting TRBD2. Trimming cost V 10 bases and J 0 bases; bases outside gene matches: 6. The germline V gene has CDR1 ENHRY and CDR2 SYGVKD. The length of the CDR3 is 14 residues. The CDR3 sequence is CASNSGTSTDTQYF. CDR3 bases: TGTGCCAGCAATAGCGGGACCAGCACAGATACGCAGTATTTT.

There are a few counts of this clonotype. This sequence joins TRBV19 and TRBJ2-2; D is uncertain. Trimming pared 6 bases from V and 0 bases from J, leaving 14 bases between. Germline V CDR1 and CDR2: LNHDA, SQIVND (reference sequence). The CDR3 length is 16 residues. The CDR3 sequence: CASRPRHRANTGELFF. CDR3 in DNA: TGTGCCAGTAGACCACGGCATCGCGCGAACACCGGGGAGCTGTTTTTT.

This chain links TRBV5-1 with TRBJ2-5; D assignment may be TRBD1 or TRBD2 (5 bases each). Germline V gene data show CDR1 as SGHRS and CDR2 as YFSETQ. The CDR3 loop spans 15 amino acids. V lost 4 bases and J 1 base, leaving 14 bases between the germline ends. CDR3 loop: CASSPTVGAQETQYF. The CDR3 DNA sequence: TGCGCCAGCAGCCCAACTGTCGGGGCCCAAGAGACCCAGTACTTC.

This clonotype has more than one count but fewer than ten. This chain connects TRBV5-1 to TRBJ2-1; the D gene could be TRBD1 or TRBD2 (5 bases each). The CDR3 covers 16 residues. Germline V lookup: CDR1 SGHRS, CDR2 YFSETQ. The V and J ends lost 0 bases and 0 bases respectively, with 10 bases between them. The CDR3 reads CASSLAGGTSYNEQFF. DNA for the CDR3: TGCGCCAGCAGCTTGGCGGGTGGGACCTCCTACAATGAGCAGTTCTTC.

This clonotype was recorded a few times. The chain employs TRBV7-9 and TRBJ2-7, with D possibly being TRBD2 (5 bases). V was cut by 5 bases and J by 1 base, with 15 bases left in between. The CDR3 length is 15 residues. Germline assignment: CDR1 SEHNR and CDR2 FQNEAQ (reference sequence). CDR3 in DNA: TGTGCCAGCAGCCAAATCCGTCCGGGGTCCTACGAGCAGTACTTC. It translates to CASSQIRPGSYEQYF.

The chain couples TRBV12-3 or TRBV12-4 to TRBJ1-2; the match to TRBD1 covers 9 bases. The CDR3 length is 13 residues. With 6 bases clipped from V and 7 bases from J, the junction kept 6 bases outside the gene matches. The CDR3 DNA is TGTGCCAGCAGCTCCGGGACAGGGACTGGCTACACCTTC. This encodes CASSSGTGTGYTF.

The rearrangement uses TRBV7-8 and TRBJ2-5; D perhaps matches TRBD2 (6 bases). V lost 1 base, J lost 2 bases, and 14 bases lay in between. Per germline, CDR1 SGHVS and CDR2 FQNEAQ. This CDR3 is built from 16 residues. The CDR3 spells CASSLERASPQETQYF. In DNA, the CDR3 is TGTGCCAGCAGCTTAGAGCGGGCCAGCCCACAAGAGACCCAGTACTTC.

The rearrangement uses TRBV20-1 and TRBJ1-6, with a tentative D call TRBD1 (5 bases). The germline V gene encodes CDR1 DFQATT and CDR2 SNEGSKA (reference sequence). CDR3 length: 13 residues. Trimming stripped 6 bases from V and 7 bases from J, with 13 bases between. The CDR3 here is CSAGGTVNSPLHF. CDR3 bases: TGCAGTGCAGGTGGGACGGTGAATTCACCCCTCCACTTT.

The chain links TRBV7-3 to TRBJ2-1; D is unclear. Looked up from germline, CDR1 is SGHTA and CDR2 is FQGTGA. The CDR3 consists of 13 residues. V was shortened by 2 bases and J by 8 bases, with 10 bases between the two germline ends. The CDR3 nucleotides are TGTGCCAGCAGCTTACTTTTCCGCCATGAGCAGTTCTTC. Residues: CASSLLFRHEQFF.

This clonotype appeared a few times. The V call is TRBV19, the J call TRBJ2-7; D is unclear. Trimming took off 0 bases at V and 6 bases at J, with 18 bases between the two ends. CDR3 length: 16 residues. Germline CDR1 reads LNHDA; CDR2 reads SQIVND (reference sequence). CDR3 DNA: TGTGCCAGTAGTATAGATAAGGACGCGTACTCTCCCGAGCAGTACTTC. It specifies CASSIDKDAYSPEQYF.

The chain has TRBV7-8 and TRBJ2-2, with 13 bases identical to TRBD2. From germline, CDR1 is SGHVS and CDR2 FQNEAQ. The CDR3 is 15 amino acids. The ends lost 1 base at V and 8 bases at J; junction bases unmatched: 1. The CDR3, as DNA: TGTGCCAGCAGCTTAGGGACTAGCGGGAGAGGGGAGCTGTTTTTT. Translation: CASSLGTSGRGELFF.

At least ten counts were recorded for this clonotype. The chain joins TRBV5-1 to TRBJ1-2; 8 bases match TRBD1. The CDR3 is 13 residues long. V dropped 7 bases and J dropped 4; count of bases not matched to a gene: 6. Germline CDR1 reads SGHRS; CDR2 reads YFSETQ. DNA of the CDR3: TGCGCCAGCGGACCAACAGGGGGCTATGGCTACACCTTC. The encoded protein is CASGPTGGYGYTF. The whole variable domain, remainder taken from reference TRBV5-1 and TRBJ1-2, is KAGVTQTPRYLIKTRGQQVTLSCSPISGHRSVSWYQQTPGQGLQFLFEYFSETQRNKGNFPGRFSGRQFSNSRSEMNVSTLELGDSALYLCASGPTGGYGYTFGSGTRLTVV.

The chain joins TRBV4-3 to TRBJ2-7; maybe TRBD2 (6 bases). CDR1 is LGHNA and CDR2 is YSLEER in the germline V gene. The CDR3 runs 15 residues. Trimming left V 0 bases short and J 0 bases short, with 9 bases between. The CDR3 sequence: CASSQEYSGSYEQYF. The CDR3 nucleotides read TGCGCCAGCAGCCAAGAGTATAGCGGCTCCTACGAGCAGTACTTC.

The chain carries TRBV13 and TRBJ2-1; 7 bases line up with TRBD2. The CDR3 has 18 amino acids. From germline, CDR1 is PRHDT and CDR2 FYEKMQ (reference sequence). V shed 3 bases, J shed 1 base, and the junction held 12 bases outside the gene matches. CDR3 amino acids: CASSLEGGIGGSYNEQFF. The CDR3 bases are TGTGCCAGCAGCTTGGAGGGAGGGATTGGGGGATCCTACAATGAGCAGTTCTTC. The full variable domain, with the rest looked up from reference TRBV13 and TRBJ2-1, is AAGVIQSPRHLIKEKRETATLKCYPIPRHDTVYWYQQGPGQDPQFLISFYEKMQSDKGSIPDRFSAQQFSDYHSELNMSSLELGDSALYFCASSLEGGIGGSYNEQFFGPGTRLTVL.

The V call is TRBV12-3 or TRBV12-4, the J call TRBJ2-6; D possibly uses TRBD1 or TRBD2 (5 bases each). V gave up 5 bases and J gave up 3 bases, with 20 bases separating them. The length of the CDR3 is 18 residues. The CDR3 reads CASSLLPIGGSGANVLTF. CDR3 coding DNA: TGTGCCAGCAGTCTCCTCCCCATTGGGGGAAGTGGGGCCAACGTCCTGACTTTC.

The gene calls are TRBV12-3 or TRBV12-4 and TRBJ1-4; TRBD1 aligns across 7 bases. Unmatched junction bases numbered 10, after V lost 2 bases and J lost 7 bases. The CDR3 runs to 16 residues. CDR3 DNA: TGTGCCAGCAGTTTAATGGAGGGGGCTGTAAGTGAAAAACTGTTTTTT. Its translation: CASSLMEGAVSEKLFF.

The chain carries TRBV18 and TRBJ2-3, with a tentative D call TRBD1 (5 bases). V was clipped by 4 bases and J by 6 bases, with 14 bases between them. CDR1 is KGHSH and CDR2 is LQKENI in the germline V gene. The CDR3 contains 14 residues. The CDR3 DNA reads TGTGCCAGCTCACTCTCGAAAGGGGTGGATACGCAGTATTTT. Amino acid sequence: CASSLSKGVDTQYF.

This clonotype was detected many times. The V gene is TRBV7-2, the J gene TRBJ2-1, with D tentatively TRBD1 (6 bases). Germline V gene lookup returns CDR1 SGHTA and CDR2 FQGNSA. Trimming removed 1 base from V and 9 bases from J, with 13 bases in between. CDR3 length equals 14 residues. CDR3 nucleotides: TGTGCCAGCAGCTTAGGACCCGGACAGACTGAGCAGTTCTTC. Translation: CASSLGPGQTEQFF.

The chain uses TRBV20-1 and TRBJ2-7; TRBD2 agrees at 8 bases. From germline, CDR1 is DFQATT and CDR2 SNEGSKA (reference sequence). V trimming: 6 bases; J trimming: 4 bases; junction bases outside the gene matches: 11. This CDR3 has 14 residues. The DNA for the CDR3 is TGCAGTGCCCAACCCCGGGAGGGCCTTTACGAGCAGTACTTC. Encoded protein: CSAQPREGLYEQYF.

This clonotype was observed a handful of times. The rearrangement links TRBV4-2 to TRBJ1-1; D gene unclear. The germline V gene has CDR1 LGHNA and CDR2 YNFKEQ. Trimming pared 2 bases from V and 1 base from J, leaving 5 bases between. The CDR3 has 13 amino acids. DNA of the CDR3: TGTGCCAGCAGCCAATACAAGAACACTGAAGCTTTCTTT. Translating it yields CASSQYKNTEAFF.